This T cell receptor beta chain originates from a study of blood T cells in healthy people across ages. General study findings and limits: Naive T cell percentage showed a strong correlation with TCR beta diversity. There were more naive CD4+ cells and higher diversity in long-lived donors than in aged donors.

This clonotype was observed a handful of times. Its antigen is currently unknown. Next came a second PCR, run for about 7 to 12 cycles, which used a sample-barcoded 5' primer along with a J-beta primer mix. A template-switch adaptor containing 12 random nucleotides labeled each cDNA molecule. CDR3-containing paired-end reads numbering at least 2.5 million came from each sample. TCRdb used MiXCR to reprocess the 5' RACE reads, holding one entry per CDR3 protein. The profile covers 1.6 million or so distinct CDR3 sequences, with around 36% appearing a single time and about 10% taken by the ten largest. The CDR3 contains 17 residues.

Sequenced material: blood. The clonotype was recovered from a woman between 25 and 40 years old in good health. The chain uses TRBV21-1 and TRBJ2-2; the table's TRBD1 call for D was not verified on the DNA. TRBV21-1 is deemed a pseudogene. The CDR3 loop reads CASSKGGGIADTGELFF. DNA for the CDR3: TGTGCCAGCAGCAAAGGAGGGGGAATAGCGGACACCGGGGAGCTGTTTTTT.